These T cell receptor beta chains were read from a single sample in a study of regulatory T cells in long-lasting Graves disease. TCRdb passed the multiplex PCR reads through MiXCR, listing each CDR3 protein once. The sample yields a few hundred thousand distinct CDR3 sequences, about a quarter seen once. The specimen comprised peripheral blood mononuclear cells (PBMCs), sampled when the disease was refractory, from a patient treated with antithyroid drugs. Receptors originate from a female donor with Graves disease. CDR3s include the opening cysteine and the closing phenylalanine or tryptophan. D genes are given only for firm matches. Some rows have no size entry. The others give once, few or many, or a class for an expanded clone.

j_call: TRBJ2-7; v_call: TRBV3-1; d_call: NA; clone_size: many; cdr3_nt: TGTGCCAGCAGCCCAACCGGGACGCAGATTTCCTACGAGCAGTACTTC; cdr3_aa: CASSPTGTQISYEQYF
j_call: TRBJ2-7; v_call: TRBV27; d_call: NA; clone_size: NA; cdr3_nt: TGTGCCAGCAGTTTAAATAAATTCCACGAGCAGTACTTC; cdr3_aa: CASSLNKFHEQYF
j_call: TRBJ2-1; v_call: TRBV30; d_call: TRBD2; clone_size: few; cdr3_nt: TGTGCCATGCGACTAGCGGGAGTATTGGAGCAGTTCTTC; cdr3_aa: CAMRLAGVLEQFF
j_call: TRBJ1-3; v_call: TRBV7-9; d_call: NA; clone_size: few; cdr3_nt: TGTGCCAGCAGCTCGCTTGATATCTCTGGAAACACCATATATTTT; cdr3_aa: CASSSLDISGNTIYF
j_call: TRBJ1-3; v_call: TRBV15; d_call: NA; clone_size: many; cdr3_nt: TGTGCCACCAGCAGAGAGACTCAGGGAGTCGGAAACACCATATATTTT; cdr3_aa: CATSRETQGVGNTIYF
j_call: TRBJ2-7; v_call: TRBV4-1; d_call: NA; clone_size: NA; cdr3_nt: TGCGCCAGCAGCCAACTAGGGTTGGGTCGCGAGCAGTACTTC; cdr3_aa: CASSQLGLGREQYF
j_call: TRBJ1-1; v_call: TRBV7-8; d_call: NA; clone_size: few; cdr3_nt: TGTGCCAGCAGCTCGGAGGGTCTAGGGGCTTGGACTGAAGCTTTCTTT; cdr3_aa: CASSSEGLGAWTEAFF
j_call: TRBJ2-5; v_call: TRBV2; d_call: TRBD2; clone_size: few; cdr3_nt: TGTGCCAGCAGCTGGAACCTAGCGGGAGGAGAGACCCAGTACTTC; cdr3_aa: CASSWNLAGGETQYF
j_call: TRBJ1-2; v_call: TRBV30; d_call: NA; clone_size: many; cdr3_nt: TGTGCCTGGAGGCGGTATGGCTACACCTTC; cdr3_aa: CAWRRYGYTF
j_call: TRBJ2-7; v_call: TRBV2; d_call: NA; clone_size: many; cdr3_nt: TGTGCCAGCAGTACCGCGGAATCCTACGAGCAGTACTTC; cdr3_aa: CASSTAESYEQYF
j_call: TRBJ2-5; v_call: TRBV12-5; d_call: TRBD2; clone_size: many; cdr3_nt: TGTGCTAGTGGGACCAGCGGGAGGCAAGAGACCCAGTACTTC; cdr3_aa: CASGTSGRQETQYF
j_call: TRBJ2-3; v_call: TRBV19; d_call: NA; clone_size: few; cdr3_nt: TGTGCCAGTAGTATGGGTGGCGGAGATACGCAGTATTTT; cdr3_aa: CASSMGGGDTQYF
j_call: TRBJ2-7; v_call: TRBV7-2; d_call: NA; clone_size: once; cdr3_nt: TGTGCCAGCAGGTTCCGCCGGGACCTATCCTACGAGCAGTACTTC; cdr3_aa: CASRFRRDLSYEQYF
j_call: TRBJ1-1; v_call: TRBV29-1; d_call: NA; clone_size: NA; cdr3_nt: TGCAGCGCCATCGGCACTGAAGCTTTCTTT; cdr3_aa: CSAIGTEAFF
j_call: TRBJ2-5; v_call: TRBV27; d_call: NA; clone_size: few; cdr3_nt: TGTGCCAGCAGAGAACAGGGATTTGGGGGAGAGACCCAGTACTTC; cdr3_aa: CASREQGFGGETQYF
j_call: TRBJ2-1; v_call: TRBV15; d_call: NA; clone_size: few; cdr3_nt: TGTGCCACCAGGCCCTTGAGGGACACCTCCTACAATGAGCAGTTCTTC; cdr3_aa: CATRPLRDTSYNEQFF
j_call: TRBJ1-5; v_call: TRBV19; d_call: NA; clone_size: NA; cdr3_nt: TGTGCCAGTAGGGGGGGCGTTAATAGCAATCAGCCCCAGCATTTT; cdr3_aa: CASRGGVNSNQPQHF
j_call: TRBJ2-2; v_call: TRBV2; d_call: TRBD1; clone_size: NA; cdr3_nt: TGTGCCAGCCGCGGGACAGGGGGGACCGGGGAGCTGTTTTTT; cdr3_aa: CASRGTGGTGELFF
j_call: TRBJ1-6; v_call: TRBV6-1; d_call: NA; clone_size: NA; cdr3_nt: TGTGCCAGCAAATTTACTTTGGCAGAGAATTCACCCCTCCACTTT; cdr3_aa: CASKFTLAENSPLHF
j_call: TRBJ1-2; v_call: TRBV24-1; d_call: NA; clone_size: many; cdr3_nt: TGTGCCACCAGTGATCAAACACTCTATGGCTACACCTTC; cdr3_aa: CATSDQTLYGYTF
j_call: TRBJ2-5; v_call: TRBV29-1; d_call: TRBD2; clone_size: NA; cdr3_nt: TGCAGCTTTCGGACTAGCGGGAGCTGGGAGACCCAGTACTTC; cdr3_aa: CSFRTSGSWETQYF
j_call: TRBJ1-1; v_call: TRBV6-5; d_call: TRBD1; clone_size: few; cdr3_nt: TGTGCCAGCAGTTACCAGACAGGGGCTGAAGCTTTCTTT; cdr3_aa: CASSYQTGAEAFF
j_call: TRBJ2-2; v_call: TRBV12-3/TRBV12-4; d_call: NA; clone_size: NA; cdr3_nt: TGTGCCAGCAGGCGACTCGGGAACACCGGGGAGCTGTTTTTT; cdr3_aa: CASRRLGNTGELFF
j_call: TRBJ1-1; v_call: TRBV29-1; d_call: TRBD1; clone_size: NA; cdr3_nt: TGCAGCGTTGTGGCGACAGGGGGCACTGAAGCTTTCTTT; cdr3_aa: CSVVATGGTEAFF
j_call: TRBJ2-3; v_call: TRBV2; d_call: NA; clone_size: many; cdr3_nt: TGTGCCAGCAGTGATGGTGGGAGGACAGATACGCAGTATTTT; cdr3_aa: CASSDGGRTDTQYF
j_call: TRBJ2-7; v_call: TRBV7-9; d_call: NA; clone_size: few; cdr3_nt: TGTGCCAGCAGCACAGGACAGTCGAGCTCCTACGAGCAGTACTTC; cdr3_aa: CASSTGQSSSYEQYF
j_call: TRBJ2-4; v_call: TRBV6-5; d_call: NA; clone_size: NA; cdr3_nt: TGTGCCAGCAGTTATGAGGGGACCCGAATGGGAAACATTCAGTACTTC; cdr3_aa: CASSYEGTRMGNIQYF
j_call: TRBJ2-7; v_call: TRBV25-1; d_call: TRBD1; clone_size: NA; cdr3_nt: TGTGCCAGCAGCCAAGGGCCTCTGACAGGGAAGGACGAGCAGTACTTC; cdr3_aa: CASSQGPLTGKDEQYF
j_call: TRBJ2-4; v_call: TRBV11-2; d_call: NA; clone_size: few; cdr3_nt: TGTGCCAGCAGCCACATCCGGGACCTCGAACGACTGTACTTC; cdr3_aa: CASSHIRDLERLYF
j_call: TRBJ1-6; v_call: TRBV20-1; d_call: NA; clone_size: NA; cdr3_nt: TGCAGTGCTAGAGTGGGGGATTCACCCCTCCACTTT; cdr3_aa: CSARVGDSPLHF
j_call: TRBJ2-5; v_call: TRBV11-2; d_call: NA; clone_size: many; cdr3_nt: TGTGCCAGCAGTTCGACCGACGGCCAAGAGACCCAGTACTTC; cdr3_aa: CASSSTDGQETQYF
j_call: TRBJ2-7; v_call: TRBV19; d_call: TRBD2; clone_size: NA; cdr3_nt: TGTGCCAGTAGTAGCGGGAGGGTCAACGAGCAGTACTTC; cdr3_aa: CASSSGRVNEQYF
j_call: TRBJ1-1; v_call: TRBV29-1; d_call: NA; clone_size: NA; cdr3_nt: TGCAGCTTCAACCGCGGACAGCTAAACGCTGAAGCTTTCTTT; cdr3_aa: CSFNRGQLNAEAFF
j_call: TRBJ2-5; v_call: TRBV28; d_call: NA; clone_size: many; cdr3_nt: TGTGCCAGCAGTTCGCCCGGGACACTGGAGACCCAGTACTTC; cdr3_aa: CASSSPGTLETQYF
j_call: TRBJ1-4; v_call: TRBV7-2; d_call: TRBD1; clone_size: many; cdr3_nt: TGTGCCAGCAGCTCGGGACAGGGGTCTAATGAAAAACTGTTTTTT; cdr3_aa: CASSSGQGSNEKLFF
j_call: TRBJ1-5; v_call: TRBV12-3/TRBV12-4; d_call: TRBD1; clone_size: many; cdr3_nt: TGTGCCAGCAGTTTAGGTGGGGGGACAGGAGATCAGCCCCAGCATTTT; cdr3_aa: CASSLGGGTGDQPQHF
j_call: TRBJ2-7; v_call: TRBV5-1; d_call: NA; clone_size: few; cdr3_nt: TGCGCCAGCAGACCCGACAGCCTATCCTACGAGCAGTACTTC; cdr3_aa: CASRPDSLSYEQYF
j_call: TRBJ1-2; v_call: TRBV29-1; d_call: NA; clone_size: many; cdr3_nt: TGCAGCGTTTTCCAGGATGGCTACACCTTC; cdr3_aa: CSVFQDGYTF
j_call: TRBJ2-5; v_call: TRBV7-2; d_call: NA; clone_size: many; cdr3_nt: TGTGCCAGCAGCTCGGCAAGCGGAATCCAACAAGAGACCCAGTACTTC; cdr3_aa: CASSSASGIQQETQYF
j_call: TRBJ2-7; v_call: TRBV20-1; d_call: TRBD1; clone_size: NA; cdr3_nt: TGCAGTGCTAGAGATTGGGACAGGGTCAACGAGCAGTACTTC; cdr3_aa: CSARDWDRVNEQYF